These 8 T cell receptor beta chains were sequenced from one sample in a study of cytotoxic CD8 clonotypes in ibrutinib-treated CLL. Method: immunoSEQ multiplex PCR; TCRdb's copy keeps in-frame clones and lacks some. Of about 19,000 clones listed, 81% are singletons. The sample consisted of PBMCs, taken before ibrutinib treatment. The receptor source for this set is a human donor with chronic lymphocytic leukemia.

This sequence joins TRBV19 and TRBJ1-2; D is perhaps TRBD1 (6 bases). Trimming removed 7 bases at V and 4 bases at J, with 16 bases between. Germline V gene data show CDR1 as LNHDA and CDR2 as SQIVND (reference sequence). The CDR3 has 14 amino acids. CDR3: CASIDRGASYGYTF. The CDR3 DNA reads as TGTGCCAGTATAGACCGGGGGGCGAGCTATGGCTACACCTTC.

In this sample, this clone turned up once. J is TRBJ1-2 and V is TRBV6-1; TRBD1 matches 8 bases. CDR1 and CDR2 (germline): MNHNS, SASEGT. CDR3 length: 13 amino acids. V was pared by 7 bases and J by 9 bases, with 10 bases of the junction left unmatched. In DNA form, the CDR3 reads TGTGCCAGCAACCTAGGACAGGGAGGTAGCTACACCTTC. This sequence encodes CASNLGQGGSYTF.

The rearrangement links TRBV5-1 to TRBJ2-3; TRBD1 is a possible D gene (6 bases). The CDR3 is 14 amino acids. V was trimmed by 0 bases and J by 3 bases, leaving 8 bases between them. Germline V gives CDR1 SGHRS, CDR2 YFSETQ. For the CDR3, the DNA is TGCGCCAGCAGCTTGGGGACAGAGACAGATACGCAGTATTTT. It is translated as CASSLGTETDTQYF. The full variable domain, completed using reference TRBV5-1 and TRBJ2-3, is KAGVTQTPRYLIKTRGQQVTLSCSPISGHRSVSWYQQTPGQGLQFLFEYFSETQRNKGNFPGRFSGRQFSNSRSEMNVSTLELGDSALYLCASSLGTETDTQYFGPGTRLTVL.

V and J are TRBV4-3 and TRBJ2-3, with D unresolved. CDR3 length equals 13 residues. The V end was cut by 3 bases, the J end by 6 bases, with 10 bases between. Germline values: CDR1 LGHNA, CDR2 YSLEER. The CDR3 reads CASSQTHTDTQYF. The CDR3 DNA reads as TGCGCCAGCAGCCAGACTCACACGGATACGCAGTATTTT.

In this sample, this clone turned up a few times. This sequence joins TRBV5-1 and TRBJ2-2; possible D gene TRBD1, 5 bases. Trimming shortened V by 4 bases and J by 8 bases, and 12 bases separated the two germline ends. CDR1 and CDR2 (germline): SGHRS, YFSETQ. CDR3 length: 13 residues. The CDR3 region has the DNA TGCGCCAGCAGCGAAGACAGTTTTGGGGAGCTGTTTTTT. Its protein is CASSEDSFGELFF.

The genes are TRBV19 and TRBJ1-5; 9 nucleotides align to TRBD1. V shed 6 bases, J shed 5 bases, and the junction held 11 bases outside the gene matches. Germline lookup yields CDR1 LNHDA and CDR2 SQIVND (reference sequence). The CDR3 is 16 amino acids. CDR3 sequence reads: CASRHGTGYTDQPQHF. Written as DNA, the CDR3 is TGTGCCAGTAGACACGGGACAGGGTATACTGATCAGCCCCAGCATTTT.

The V call is TRBV6-5, the J call TRBJ2-2, with D tentatively TRBD1 or TRBD2 (5 bases each). The CDR3 spans 16 residues. Trimming left V 1 base short and J 2 bases short, with 11 bases between. The germline CDR1 and CDR2 sequences are MNHEY and SVGAGI. In DNA form, the CDR3 reads TGTGCCAGCAGTTACTTGGGGACGGGCAACACCGGGGAGCTGTTTTTT. Encoded protein: CASSYLGTGNTGELFF.

This clone came up once. The chain recombines TRBV27 with TRBJ1-5, with a weak D call TRBD1 (6 bases). The ends were cut back, 4 bases at V and 4 bases at J, with 14 bases in the middle. The CDR3 loop spans 15 amino acids. Germline CDR1 reads MNHEY; CDR2 reads SMNVEV (reference sequence). CDR3 in amino acids: CASSYSGTINQPQHF. The CDR3 DNA sequence: TGTGCCAGCAGTTATTCCGGGACAATTAATCAGCCCCAGCATTTT.